This passage covers 30 T cell receptor beta chains from one sample sequenced in a study of blood T cells in healthy people across ages (dated by TCRdb to between 2015 and 2016). Library prep was done by 5' RACE. Sequencing used an Illumina HiSeq 2500. A second roughly 7 to 11 cycle PCR used a sample-barcoded 5' primer and a J-beta primer mix. Using fastp at Q25 and MiXCR, TCRdb reprocessed the public reads and kept productive beta chains. Rows with a matching CDR3 protein are joined into one entry that keeps the most common DNA and genes. The sample profile shows about 1,400,000 distinct CDR3 sequences; 42% of them were found once. 7% to 9.5% of the sample is in the top ten clones. What was sequenced was blood. Receptors were obtained from a young woman in good health.

The J gene is TRBJ2-5, the V gene TRBV27, with 8 bases aligning to TRBD2. Germline V CDR1 and CDR2: MNHEY, SMNVEV (reference sequence). The CDR3 length is 14 residues. V trimming: 6 bases; J trimming: 5 bases; junction bases outside the gene matches: 8. CDR3: CASRSGLAFETQYF. CDR3 bases: TGTGCCAGCAGGAGCGGACTAGCCTTCGAGACCCAGTACTTC.

The J gene is TRBJ2-1, the V gene TRBV5-1, with TRBD1 matching 10 bases. Germline assignment: CDR1 SGHRS and CDR2 YFSETQ. The CDR3 length is 14 residues. V dropped 7 bases and J dropped 5; count of bases not matched to a gene: 6. The CDR3 region has the DNA TGCGCCAGCGCTAGGGACAGGGGAAACAATGAGCAGTTCTTC. Translation gives CASARDRGNNEQFF.

The chain couples TRBV2 to TRBJ2-7; D unresolved. The V gene lost 8 bases and the J gene lost 1 base, with 9 bases spanning the gap. The germline V gene encodes CDR1 SNHLY and CDR2 FYNNEI. The CDR3 length is 12 residues. The CDR3 sequence: CASQTTSYEQYF. CDR3 bases: TGTGCCAGCCAGACAACTTCCTACGAGCAGTACTTC.

CDR3 nucleotide sequence: TGTGCCAGCAGCTTACAAGGATCGTGGAACAATGAGCAGTACTTC. It translates to CASSLQGSWNNEQYF. The chain employs TRBV7-2 and TRBJ2-5; D is unresolved. From germline, CDR1 is SGHTA and CDR2 FQGNSA. Trimming stripped 2 bases from V and 11 bases from J, with 21 bases between. The CDR3 has 15 residues.

In this sample, this clonotype turned up once. The genes are TRBV9 and TRBJ2-1, with TRBD2 identical over 10 bases. The end of the DNA aligns better with TRBJ2-7, so the J call may be wrong. The CDR3 sequence is 15 residues long. Germline CDR1 reads SGDLS; CDR2 reads YYNGEE. The CDR3 bases are TGTGCCAGCAGCGGAACTAGCGGGAAATACGATGAGCAGTACTTC. Amino acids: CASSGTSGKYDEQYF.

The chain uses TRBV12-3 or TRBV12-4 and TRBJ2-7; D ambiguous. The closer fit of TRBJ2-5 to the DNA end suggests the J call may be wrong. The CDR3 extends over 13 amino acids. CDR3 protein: CASSFDRAETQYF. The CDR3 nucleotides read TGTGCCAGCAGTTTTGATAGGGCGGAGACCCAGTACTTC.

As regards this clonotype: One end of the junction fails to match germline, which may point to a read error. The chain has TRBV6-5 and TRBJ2-1; 13 positions agree with TRBD2. Germline V lookup: CDR1 MNHEY, CDR2 SVGAGI. The CDR3 spans 16 residues. CDR3 nucleotide sequence: TGTACCAGCAGTTACCCCGGACTAGCGGGAGTAAATGAGCAGTTCTTC. Amino acid sequence: CTSSYPGLAGVNEQFF.

To note about this clonotype: Being one base from a much bigger clone, this may be a read error. The chain uses TRBV5-1 and TRBJ2-3, with 8 bases lining up with TRBD2. The CDR3 length is 14 residues. Unmatched junction bases numbered 4, after V lost 2 bases and J lost 5 bases. Germline V gene sequence: CDR1 SGHRS, CDR2 YFSETQ. In nucleotides, the CDR3 is TGCGCCAGCAGCTTTAGCGGGGAGAAAGATACGCAGTATTTT. Amino acid sequence: CASSFSGEKDTQYF.

In regard to this clonotype: The junction shows a germline mismatch at one end, possibly a read error. This chain links TRBV3-1 with TRBJ1-5; 10 bases match TRBD1. In germline, CDR1 is LGHDT, CDR2 YNNKEL (reference sequence). This CDR3 has 15 amino acids. In nucleotides, the CDR3 is TGTGCCAACAGCCAAGGGACAGGGGAAAATCAGCCCCAGCATTTT. Protein sequence: CANSQGTGENQPQHF.

This clonotype was detected a few times. The CDR3 DNA sequence: TGTGCCATCAGTGATTCGTTTCGGGAGCAGTACTTC. As protein: CAISDSFREQYF. The chain uses TRBV10-3 and TRBJ2-7; unclear D gene. This CDR3 spans 12 amino acids. Per germline, CDR1 ENHRY and CDR2 SYGVKD. Trimming took 3 bases from V and 7 from J, leaving 10 bases between them.

This chain joins TRBV7-9 and TRBJ1-2; TRBD1 aligns across 7 bases. The CDR3 runs 14 residues. V lost 3 bases, J lost 3 bases, and 4 bases stayed unmatched. The germline V gene has CDR1 SEHNR and CDR2 FQNEAQ (reference sequence). The CDR3 here is CASSLGQPDYGYTF. In DNA, the CDR3 is TGTGCCAGCAGCTTGGGACAGCCCGACTATGGCTACACCTTC. Combining the CDR3 with reference TRBV7-9 and TRBJ1-2 gives the whole variable domain DTGVSQNPRHKITKRGQNVTFRCDPISEHNRLYWYRQTLGQGPEFLTYFQNEAQLEKSRLLSDRFSAERPKGSFSTLEIQRTEQGDSAMYLCASSLGQPDYGYTFGSGTRLTVV.

This clonotype was detected only a few times. The rearrangement joins TRBV5-6 to TRBJ2-3; tentative D call: TRBD1 (5 bases). Deletions cut 2 bases from V and 2 bases from J, with 15 bases between. This CDR3 is 16 amino acids long. CDR1 is SGHDT and CDR2 is YYEEEE in the germline V gene. The chain's CDR3 is CASSFDPQGNTDTQYF. The CDR3 nucleotides read TGTGCCAGCAGCTTTGATCCCCAGGGTAACACAGATACGCAGTATTTT.

The J gene is TRBJ1-2, the V gene TRBV5-1; TRBD1 matches 12 bases. This CDR3 has 16 amino acids. Per germline, CDR1 SGHRS and CDR2 YFSETQ. The ends lost 4 bases at V and 2 bases at J; junction bases unmatched: 6. The CDR3: CASSPGTGGFNYGYTF. The CDR3 nucleotides are TGCGCCAGCAGCCCCGGGACAGGGGGCTTCAACTATGGCTACACCTTC.

This chain joins TRBV5-1 and TRBJ2-5; perhaps TRBD2 as D (5 bases). Trimming pared 1 base from V and 5 bases from J, leaving 12 bases between. Per germline, CDR1 SGHRS and CDR2 YFSETQ. The CDR3 runs to 14 residues. The chain's CDR3 is CASSLLSSTETQYF. Written as DNA, the CDR3 is TGCGCCAGCAGCTTGCTCTCTAGCACGGAGACCCAGTACTTC.

This clonotype has only a few counts. The genes are TRBV4-1 and TRBJ2-5; D perhaps matches TRBD1 (6 bases). The CDR3 contains 17 residues. Trimming cost V 4 bases and J 3 bases, with 21 bases left between them. Germline V gene data show CDR1 as MGHRA and CDR2 as YSYEKL. The CDR3 nucleotides read TGCGCCAGCAGCCGGGGGCCCTTGTTAGGCCCAGAAGAGACCCAGTACTTC. Encoded protein: CASSRGPLLGPEETQYF.

On this clonotype itself: An end of the junction differs from the germline gene, which may be a read error. The gene calls are TRBV15 and TRBJ1-1; no reliable D call. CDR3 length: 11 amino acids. CDR1 LNHNV and CDR2 YYDKDF come from the germline V gene (reference sequence). CDR3 sequence reads: CATSREAEAFF. The CDR3, as DNA: TGCGCCACCTCTCGGGAGGCTGAAGCTTTCTTT.

In its sample, this clonotype was seen a few times. The V call is TRBV29-1, the J call TRBJ2-7; 9 bases match TRBD1. The CDR3 has 13 amino acids. V lost 6 bases to trimming and J lost 6 bases; unmatched junction nucleotides: 9. Germline V gives CDR1 SQVTM, CDR2 ANQGSEA. The CDR3: CSVLGQGISEQYF. The CDR3 coding sequence is TGCAGCGTCTTGGGACAGGGAATATCCGAGCAGTACTTC.

V is TRBV5-1 and J is TRBJ1-1, with TRBD1 matching over 7 bases. The trim removed 4 bases at V and 5 bases at J, leaving 14 bases unmatched. This CDR3 is 16 amino acids long. CDR1 is SGHRS, CDR2 YFSETQ, per germline. DNA of the CDR3: TGCGCCAGCAGCCCGAAAGGGACAGTCGGTAGTACTGAAGCTTTCTTT. It translates to CASSPKGTVGSTEAFF.

As concerns this clonotype: Being one base from a much bigger clone, this may be a read error. The chain carries TRBV29-1 and TRBJ2-5; tentative D call: TRBD2 (6 bases). Germline V lookup: CDR1 SQVTM, CDR2 ANQGSEA. CDR3 length: 12 residues. V lost 7 bases and J lost 9, with 18 bases in between. Here the CDR3 reads CSATLGEEAQYF. In nucleotides, the CDR3 is TGCAGCGCGACACTAGGGGAGGAGGCCCAGTACTTC.

This clonotype was picked up a small number of times. The genes are TRBV7-2 and TRBJ2-1, with 8 bases matching TRBD2. CDR3 length: 15 amino acids. The V and J ends lost 7 bases and 4 bases, in that order; junction bases with no gene match: 9. The germline V gene has CDR1 SGHTA and CDR2 FQGNSA. DNA for the CDR3: TGTGCCAGCACCTACGTAGCGGGGACATACAATGAGCAGTTCTTC. Its translation: CASTYVAGTYNEQFF.

This clonotype occurred a few times. V usage is TRBV20-1 and J usage is TRBJ2-7; D not resolved. V shed 6 bases and J shed 2 bases, with 14 bases lying between them. Germline CDR1 is DFQATT and CDR2 is SNEGSKA (reference sequence). CDR3 length: 13 residues. The CDR3 DNA is TGCAGTGCCCGCCCAAGGACCGCCTACGAGCAGTACTTC. It specifies CSARPRTAYEQYF.

This clonotype appeared a few times. This chain uses TRBV7-8 with TRBJ2-5, with D perhaps TRBD1 or TRBD2 (5 bases each). V gave up 1 base and J gave up 5 bases, with 20 bases separating them. Germline CDR1 SGHVS, CDR2 FQNEAQ. This CDR3 comprises 17 residues. The CDR3 nucleotides are TGTGCCAGCAGCTTAGATGGCCTCCGGGACCTCGGGGAGACCCAGTACTTC. It codes for CASSLDGLRDLGETQYF.

On this clonotype itself: A single base separates this from a much larger clone, so it may be a read error. The chain links TRBV5-1 to TRBJ2-5; 8 nucleotides match TRBD1. This CDR3 is built from 12 residues. The germline V gene has CDR1 SGHRS and CDR2 YFSETQ. The CDR3 region is CASGFGQGEQYF. The CDR3 DNA reads as TGCGCCAGCGGCTTTGGACAGGGTGAGCAGTACTTC.

Remarks on this clonotype: At one boundary the junction diverges from the germline segment, which might be a read error. The chain has TRBV25-1 and TRBJ2-5; TRBD1 matches at 8 bases. Germline loops: CDR1 MGHDK, CDR2 SYGVNS. The CDR3 sequence is 15 residues long. The CDR3 reads CASSELDRDEETLYF. CDR3 DNA: TGTGCCAGCAGTGAATTGGACAGGGATGAAGAGACCCTGTACTTC.

Concerning this clonotype itself: The junction departs from the called germline gene at one end, perhaps through a read error. The genes are TRBV20-1 and TRBJ2-1; 8 bases agree with TRBD2. The CDR3 sequence is 16 residues long. Germline V gene sequence: CDR1 DFQATT, CDR2 SNEGSKA (reference sequence). The CDR3 is CSAGDGTRSSYNEQFF. For the CDR3, the DNA is TGCAGTGCTGGAGATGGGACTAGAAGCTCCTACAATGAGCAGTTCTTC.

CDR3 residues: CASSPISVGGWEYF. The CDR3 DNA sequence: TGTGCCAGCAGCCCAATTTCCGTCGGGGGGTGGGAGTACTTC. The J gene is TRBJ2-5, the V gene TRBV27; 7 bases match TRBD2. The CDR3 extends over 14 amino acids. V shed 6 bases, J shed 12 bases, and the junction held 16 bases outside the gene matches. Germline V gives CDR1 MNHEY, CDR2 SMNVEV (reference sequence).

This clonotype has only one observation. The chain carries TRBV5-4 and TRBJ2-1; TRBD2 matches at 9 bases. With the DNA end fitting TRBJ2-7 better, the J assignment may be wrong. This CDR3 comprises 18 residues. Germline V gene sequence: CDR1 SGHNT, CDR2 YYREEE (reference sequence). The CDR3 spells CASSQGGGSGSSYNEQYF. DNA for the CDR3: TGTGCCAGCAGCCAGGGAGGTGGTAGCGGGAGCTCCTACAATGAGCAGTACTTC.

This clonotype was picked up a small number of times. The rearrangement uses TRBV27 and TRBJ2-7; 9 nucleotides align to TRBD1. The CDR3 length is 15 residues. Germline V gene lookup returns CDR1 MNHEY and CDR2 SMNVEV (reference sequence). Trimming took 5 bases from V and 2 from J; bases not matched to a gene: 7. The CDR3 here is CASSPNRGHPYEQYF. CDR3 DNA: TGTGCCAGCAGTCCAAACAGGGGGCATCCCTACGAGCAGTACTTC.

In this sample, this clonotype turned up a few times. CDR3 amino acids: CSARPGGTEAFF. The CDR3 nucleotides read TGCAGTGCTAGACCCGGGGGCACTGAAGCTTTCTTT. The gene calls are TRBV20-1 and TRBJ1-1; tentative D call: TRBD1 (5 bases). The V and J ends lost 2 bases and 4 bases respectively, with 8 bases between them. Germline CDR1 is DFQATT and CDR2 is SNEGSKA (reference sequence). The length of the CDR3 is 12 residues.

The chain has TRBV12-3 or TRBV12-4 and TRBJ2-4; 7 bases agree with TRBD1. The CDR3 covers 14 residues. Trimming removed 7 bases from V and 6 bases from J; junction bases left unmatched: 9. CDR3 in amino acids: CASTRGGAGNIQYF. The CDR3 region has the DNA TGTGCCAGCACCCGAGGGGGCGCGGGAAACATTCAGTACTTC.